These T cell receptor beta chains were read from a single sample in a study of chemoradiotherapy in HPV16-positive cancers. Sequencing was performed with immunoSEQ multiplex PCR; in TCRdb, only in-frame clones are kept and a portion is missing. This sample has around 68,000 clones; almost 90% occur once, and the top ten carry around 4.4%. Sequences were derived from blood, sampled from a patient who underwent chemoradiotherapy. The source of these receptors is a human donor with HPV-associated anogenital cancer. Both conserved end residues are part of each CDR3. Fields, in order: CDR3 length, D gene, V gene, J gene, clone size, CDR3 DNA, CDR3 protein. D genes are given only for firm matches. A row's size may be missing; if present it is once, few, many or a size class.

cdr3_length: 14
d_call: TRBD1
v_call: TRBV27
j_call: TRBJ1-6
clone_size: NA
cdr3_nt: TGTGCCAGCAGTCCCGGACAGGGGGAGACACCCCTCCACTTT
cdr3_aa: CASSPGQGETPLHF

cdr3_length: 16
d_call: TRBD1
v_call: TRBV15
j_call: TRBJ1-5
clone_size: NA
cdr3_nt: TGTGCCACCAGCCCCGTAGGGACAGGGGGCTTTCAGCCCCAGCATTTT
cdr3_aa: CATSPVGTGGFQPQHF

cdr3_length: 16
d_call: TRBD1
v_call: TRBV5-1
j_call: TRBJ1-4
clone_size: NA
cdr3_nt: TGCGCCAGCAGCGAGGGACAGGGGGCCACTAATGAAAAACTGTTTTTT
cdr3_aa: CASSEGQGATNEKLFF

cdr3_length: 14
d_call: NA
v_call: TRBV29-1
j_call: TRBJ1-2
clone_size: NA
cdr3_nt: TGCAGCGTTGAAGTTTCCGGGAGGGAGGGCGGCTACACCTTC
cdr3_aa: CSVEVSGREGGYTF

cdr3_length: 18
d_call: NA
v_call: TRBV7-9
j_call: TRBJ1-1
clone_size: few
cdr3_nt: TGTGCCAGCAGCTTACTGAGGGGAGAACAGCGGAAAAACACTGAAGCTTTCTTT
cdr3_aa: CASSLLRGEQRKNTEAFF

cdr3_length: 14
d_call: TRBD1
v_call: TRBV5-8
j_call: TRBJ1-2
clone_size: NA
cdr3_nt: TGTGCCAGCAGCTTTCGACAGGGGGCCTTTGGCTACACCTTC
cdr3_aa: CASSFRQGAFGYTF

cdr3_length: 15
d_call: TRBD1
v_call: TRBV6-5
j_call: TRBJ1-2
clone_size: NA
cdr3_nt: TGTGCCAGCAAATTCGGGACAGGGAAAAACTATGGCTACACCTTC
cdr3_aa: CASKFGTGKNYGYTF

cdr3_length: 16
d_call: NA
v_call: TRBV2
j_call: TRBJ2-3
clone_size: NA
cdr3_nt: TGTGCCAGCAGTGAAGCCTCGGGCAGACGCACAGATACGCAGTATTTT
cdr3_aa: CASSEASGRRTDTQYF

cdr3_length: 14
d_call: NA
v_call: TRBV2
j_call: TRBJ1-5
clone_size: NA
cdr3_nt: TGTGCCAGCAGCGGCACAGGGACCGGGCGGCCCCAGCATTTT
cdr3_aa: CASSGTGTGRPQHF

cdr3_length: 13
d_call: NA
v_call: TRBV7-9
j_call: TRBJ1-2
clone_size: NA
cdr3_nt: TGTGCCAGCAGCTTAGTAGGGGACTATGGCTACACCTTC
cdr3_aa: CASSLVGDYGYTF

cdr3_length: 13
d_call: NA
v_call: TRBV28
j_call: TRBJ2-7
clone_size: NA
cdr3_nt: TGTGCCAGCCATACAGGATACTCCTACGAGCAGTACTTC
cdr3_aa: CASHTGYSYEQYF

cdr3_length: 15
d_call: NA
v_call: TRBV19
j_call: TRBJ2-4
clone_size: NA
cdr3_nt: TGTGCCAGTAGTATGGGGACAAGGGCTTTAAACATTCAGTACTTC
cdr3_aa: CASSMGTRALNIQYF

cdr3_length: 15
d_call: NA
v_call: TRBV7-9
j_call: TRBJ1-1
clone_size: NA
cdr3_nt: TGTGCCAGCAGCCAGGGGCCCGGGAGGGACACTGAAGCTTTCTTT
cdr3_aa: CASSQGPGRDTEAFF

cdr3_length: 16
d_call: TRBD2
v_call: TRBV19
j_call: TRBJ2-2
clone_size: NA
cdr3_nt: TGTGCCTCCAGTGGCCTAGCGGGCTACAACACCGGGGAGCTGTTTTTT
cdr3_aa: CASSGLAGYNTGELFF

cdr3_length: 15
d_call: NA
v_call: TRBV6-5
j_call: TRBJ2-3
clone_size: NA
cdr3_nt: TGTGCCAGCAGCCCCAGCATTACTCCCTCTAATACGCAGTATTTT
cdr3_aa: CASSPSITPSNTQYF

cdr3_length: 13
d_call: NA
v_call: TRBV9
j_call: TRBJ1-1
clone_size: once
cdr3_nt: TGTGCCAGCAGCGAACACCCGAACACTGAAGCTTTCTTT
cdr3_aa: CASSEHPNTEAFF

cdr3_length: 13
d_call: NA
v_call: TRBV19
j_call: TRBJ1-5
clone_size: NA
cdr3_nt: TGTGCCAGTAGTGTGGGGGGTCTACAGCCCCAGCATTTT
cdr3_aa: CASSVGGLQPQHF

cdr3_length: 13
d_call: TRBD1
v_call: TRBV18
j_call: TRBJ2-2
clone_size: few
cdr3_nt: TGTGCCAGCGGACAGGGGCTTCCCGGGGAGCTGTTTTTT
cdr3_aa: CASGQGLPGELFF

cdr3_length: 14
d_call: NA
v_call: TRBV18
j_call: TRBJ1-6
clone_size: NA
cdr3_nt: TGTGCCAGCTCACCAGAGTCATATAATTCACCCCTCCATTTT
cdr3_aa: CASSPESYNSPLHF

cdr3_length: 15
d_call: TRBD2
v_call: TRBV5-6
j_call: TRBJ2-7
clone_size: NA
cdr3_nt: TGTGCCAGCAGCTCGGGACTAGCGGGGAACTACGAGCAGTACTTC
cdr3_aa: CASSSGLAGNYEQYF

cdr3_length: 15
d_call: NA
v_call: TRBV2
j_call: TRBJ1-2
clone_size: NA
cdr3_nt: TGTGCCAGCATCGGATTCCTGGGTCCTCACTATGGCTACACCTTC
cdr3_aa: CASIGFLGPHYGYTF

cdr3_length: 16
d_call: NA
v_call: TRBV5-1
j_call: TRBJ1-3
clone_size: NA
cdr3_nt: TGCGCCAGCAGCTTGGTTCAGGGGTCCGCTGGAAACACCATATATTTT
cdr3_aa: CASSLVQGSAGNTIYF

cdr3_length: 14
d_call: NA
v_call: TRBV19
j_call: TRBJ2-4
clone_size: once
cdr3_nt: TGTGCCAGTAGTATTGGGGTCTCTGGAGTCATTCAGTACTTC
cdr3_aa: CASSIGVSGVIQYF

cdr3_length: 16
d_call: TRBD1
v_call: TRBV6-6
j_call: TRBJ1-4
clone_size: NA
cdr3_nt: TGTGCCAGCAGACGGACAGGGGCGCAAACTAATGAAAAACTGTTTTTT
cdr3_aa: CASRRTGAQTNEKLFF

cdr3_length: 15
d_call: TRBD2
v_call: TRBV7-2
j_call: TRBJ2-3
clone_size: NA
cdr3_nt: TGTGCCAGCAGCTCATATTCGGGGGGTATGGATACGCAGTATTTT
cdr3_aa: CASSSYSGGMDTQYF

cdr3_length: 17
d_call: NA
v_call: TRBV10-3
j_call: TRBJ1-2
clone_size: NA
cdr3_nt: TGTGCCATCAGTGAAGGGGGGGATAGGACCGGTAACTATGGCTACACCTTC
cdr3_aa: CAISEGGDRTGNYGYTF

cdr3_length: 15
d_call: NA
v_call: TRBV18
j_call: TRBJ1-1
clone_size: once
cdr3_nt: TGTGCCAGCTCACCACGGTTTCTCCGGGATGCTGAAGCTTTCTTT
cdr3_aa: CASSPRFLRDAEAFF

cdr3_length: 17
d_call: TRBD2
v_call: TRBV5-1
j_call: TRBJ2-5
clone_size: NA
cdr3_nt: TGCGCCAGCGCCCTGGGTGTCAGTGTCGGGAGGTCGGAGACCCAGTACTTC
cdr3_aa: CASALGVSVGRSETQYF

cdr3_length: 18
d_call: TRBD1
v_call: TRBV5-5
j_call: TRBJ2-7
clone_size: NA
cdr3_nt: TGTGCCAGCAGTAACGATCGTGCGTGGCAGGGGGCCACCTACGAGCAGTACTTC
cdr3_aa: CASSNDRAWQGATYEQYF

cdr3_length: 16
d_call: NA
v_call: TRBV6-6
j_call: TRBJ1-2
clone_size: NA
cdr3_nt: TGTGCCAGCAGTTACGAGGCGGGGGCTAATCTGTATGGCTACACCTTC
cdr3_aa: CASSYEAGANLYGYTF

cdr3_length: 17
d_call: TRBD1
v_call: TRBV7-8
j_call: TRBJ1-5
clone_size: NA
cdr3_nt: TGTGCCAGCAGCTCCACCCCCGGACAGGGGTCCAATCAGCCCCAGCATTTT
cdr3_aa: CASSSTPGQGSNQPQHF

cdr3_length: 13
d_call: NA
v_call: TRBV9
j_call: TRBJ1-2
clone_size: few
cdr3_nt: TGTGCCAGCAGCGTAGTTGAGGGATATGGCTACACCTTC
cdr3_aa: CASSVVEGYGYTF

cdr3_length: 16
d_call: NA
v_call: TRBV11-2
j_call: TRBJ1-1
clone_size: few
cdr3_nt: TGTGCCAGCAGCTCCAGCGCCGTACAGCTGAACACTGAAGCTTTCTTT
cdr3_aa: CASSSSAVQLNTEAFF

cdr3_length: 14
d_call: NA
v_call: TRBV9
j_call: TRBJ1-1
clone_size: NA
cdr3_nt: TGTGCCAGCAGCCCAAGGGTTACGAACACTGAAGCTTTCTTT
cdr3_aa: CASSPRVTNTEAFF

cdr3_length: 18
d_call: NA
v_call: TRBV27
j_call: TRBJ2-2
clone_size: NA
cdr3_nt: TGTGCCAGCAGTCCTCAGGACACGCCTTTACTGAACACCGGGGAGCTGTTTTTT
cdr3_aa: CASSPQDTPLLNTGELFF

cdr3_length: 20
d_call: NA
v_call: TRBV7-6
j_call: TRBJ2-7
clone_size: NA
cdr3_nt: TGTGCCAGCAGCCCCCGAGAAAGGGTCGCGACCCTTACCCCCCCACAGGTGCAGTACTTC
cdr3_aa: CASSPRERVATLTPPQVQYF

cdr3_length: 16
d_call: TRBD1
v_call: TRBV27
j_call: TRBJ1-4
clone_size: NA
cdr3_nt: TGTGCCAGCAGTCGGAGGCTGGACAGGGCAGGTGAAAAACTGTTTTTT
cdr3_aa: CASSRRLDRAGEKLFF

cdr3_length: 14
d_call: NA
v_call: TRBV13
j_call: TRBJ1-6
clone_size: NA
cdr3_nt: TGTGCCAGCAGCTTTCGTGCGGGGAATTCACCCCTCCACTTT
cdr3_aa: CASSFRAGNSPLHF

cdr3_length: 15
d_call: NA
v_call: TRBV5-4
j_call: TRBJ2-1
clone_size: NA
cdr3_nt: TGTGCCAGCAGTTTAGGGGGGGCCTCCTACAATGAGCAGTTCTTC
cdr3_aa: CASSLGGASYNEQFF

cdr3_length: 9
d_call: NA
v_call: TRBV20-1
j_call: TRBJ2-3
clone_size: NA
cdr3_nt: TGCAGTGAATCAGATACGCAGTATTTT
cdr3_aa: CSESDTQYF

cdr3_length: 16
d_call: NA
v_call: TRBV19
j_call: TRBJ2-1
clone_size: NA
cdr3_nt: TGTGCCAGTAGTATGCGGCAGGGATTCTGGGAAAATGAGCAGTTCTTC
cdr3_aa: CASSMRQGFWENEQFF

cdr3_length: 12
d_call: NA
v_call: TRBV10-2
j_call: TRBJ2-7
clone_size: NA
cdr3_nt: TGCGCCAGCAATAGCGACTCCTACGAGCAGTACTTC
cdr3_aa: CASNSDSYEQYF

cdr3_length: 14
d_call: NA
v_call: TRBV27
j_call: TRBJ1-6
clone_size: NA
cdr3_nt: TGTGCCAGCAGTTTAGTCACAGGGAATTCACCCCTCCACTTT
cdr3_aa: CASSLVTGNSPLHF

cdr3_length: 14
d_call: TRBD1
v_call: TRBV19
j_call: TRBJ1-5
clone_size: NA
cdr3_nt: TGTGCCAGTAGCCCGGACAGGGGGTATCAGCCCCAGCATTTT
cdr3_aa: CASSPDRGYQPQHF

cdr3_length: 14
d_call: NA
v_call: TRBV6-4
j_call: TRBJ1-1
clone_size: NA
cdr3_nt: TGTGCCAGCAGCCCCCGGGTCGGGAACACTGAAGCTTTCTTT
cdr3_aa: CASSPRVGNTEAFF

cdr3_length: 16
d_call: NA
v_call: TRBV19
j_call: TRBJ1-5
clone_size: NA
cdr3_nt: TGTGCCAGTAGTATGTCCCTTCGGACATACAATCAGCCCCAGCATTTT
cdr3_aa: CASSMSLRTYNQPQHF

cdr3_length: 15
d_call: TRBD1
v_call: TRBV10-3
j_call: TRBJ1-2
clone_size: NA
cdr3_nt: TGTGCCATCAGTGGTTCTGGGACAGCTAACTATGGCTACACCTTC
cdr3_aa: CAISGSGTANYGYTF

cdr3_length: 12
d_call: NA
v_call: TRBV6-5
j_call: TRBJ1-1
clone_size: NA
cdr3_nt: TGTGCCAGCAGTTACGGGAATAGGCAAGCTTTCTTT
cdr3_aa: CASSYGNRQAFF

cdr3_length: 19
d_call: TRBD1
v_call: TRBV5-1
j_call: TRBJ2-7
clone_size: NA
cdr3_nt: TGCGCCAGCAGCGGTGGCCCCCCGGGACAGGGATATTGGAAGTACGAGCAGTACTTC
cdr3_aa: CASSGGPPGQGYWKYEQYF

cdr3_length: 19
d_call: NA
v_call: TRBV7-2
j_call: TRBJ1-6
clone_size: NA
cdr3_nt: TGTGCCAGCAGCTTAGGTCTTAGCGGTTTAACCATATATAATTCACCCCTCCACTTT
cdr3_aa: CASSLGLSGLTIYNSPLHF

cdr3_length: 12
d_call: NA
v_call: TRBV29-1
j_call: TRBJ2-1
clone_size: NA
cdr3_nt: TGCAGCGTTAGTAGACCCGGGGCCATCGAGTTCTTC
cdr3_aa: CSVSRPGAIEFF

cdr3_length: 15
d_call: NA
v_call: TRBV5-4
j_call: TRBJ1-2
clone_size: NA
cdr3_nt: TGTGCCAGCAGGTCCACGACGACGGGAATCGGGGGCTACACCTTC
cdr3_aa: CASRSTTTGIGGYTF

cdr3_length: 16
d_call: TRBD1
v_call: TRBV10-3
j_call: TRBJ1-2
clone_size: once
cdr3_nt: TGTGCCACCTCAGGGGACAGGGGTATGGGCGACTATGGCTACACCTTC
cdr3_aa: CATSGDRGMGDYGYTF

cdr3_length: 13
d_call: TRBD1
v_call: TRBV27
j_call: TRBJ1-2
clone_size: NA
cdr3_nt: TGTGCCAGCAGCCTTGGGACAGCCTATGGCTACACCTTC
cdr3_aa: CASSLGTAYGYTF

cdr3_length: 14
d_call: NA
v_call: TRBV6-4
j_call: TRBJ1-1
clone_size: NA
cdr3_nt: TGTGCCAGCAGCGCATTTGGCGGGGACACTGAAGCTTTCTTT
cdr3_aa: CASSAFGGDTEAFF

cdr3_length: 13
d_call: NA
v_call: TRBV27
j_call: TRBJ1-1
clone_size: NA
cdr3_nt: TGTGCCAGCAAAATTACGGGCCGCACTGAAGCTTTCTTT
cdr3_aa: CASKITGRTEAFF

cdr3_length: 18
d_call: TRBD2
v_call: TRBV5-1
j_call: TRBJ2-5
clone_size: NA
cdr3_nt: TGCGCCAGCAGCCGAGGGACTAGCGGGATGGCTGTACAAGAGACCCAGTACTTC
cdr3_aa: CASSRGTSGMAVQETQYF

cdr3_length: 18
d_call: TRBD2
v_call: TRBV18
j_call: TRBJ2-1
clone_size: NA
cdr3_nt: TGTGCCAGCTCACTCTGGACTAGCGGGACGGCTTCCTCTGGTGAGCAGTTCTTC
cdr3_aa: CASSLWTSGTASSGEQFF

cdr3_length: 19
d_call: TRBD2
v_call: TRBV27
j_call: TRBJ2-3
clone_size: NA
cdr3_nt: TGTGCCAGCAGTTTATCCGCCGCGGGACTAGCGGGAGTTACAGATACGCAGTATTTT
cdr3_aa: CASSLSAAGLAGVTDTQYF